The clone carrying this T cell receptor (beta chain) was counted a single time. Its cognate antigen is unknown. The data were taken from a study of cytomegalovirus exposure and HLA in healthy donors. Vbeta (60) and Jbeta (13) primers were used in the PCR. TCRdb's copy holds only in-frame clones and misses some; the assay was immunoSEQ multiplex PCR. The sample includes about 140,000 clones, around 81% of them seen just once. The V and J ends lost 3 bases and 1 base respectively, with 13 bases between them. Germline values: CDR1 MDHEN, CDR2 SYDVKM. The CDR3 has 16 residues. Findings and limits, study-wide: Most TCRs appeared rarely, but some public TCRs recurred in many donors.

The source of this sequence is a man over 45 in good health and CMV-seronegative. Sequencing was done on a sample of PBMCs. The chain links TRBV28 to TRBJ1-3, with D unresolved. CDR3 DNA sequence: TGTGCCAGCAGTTTTACCGGGTTAGGATCTGGAAACACCATATATTTT. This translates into CASSFTGLGSGNTIYF.